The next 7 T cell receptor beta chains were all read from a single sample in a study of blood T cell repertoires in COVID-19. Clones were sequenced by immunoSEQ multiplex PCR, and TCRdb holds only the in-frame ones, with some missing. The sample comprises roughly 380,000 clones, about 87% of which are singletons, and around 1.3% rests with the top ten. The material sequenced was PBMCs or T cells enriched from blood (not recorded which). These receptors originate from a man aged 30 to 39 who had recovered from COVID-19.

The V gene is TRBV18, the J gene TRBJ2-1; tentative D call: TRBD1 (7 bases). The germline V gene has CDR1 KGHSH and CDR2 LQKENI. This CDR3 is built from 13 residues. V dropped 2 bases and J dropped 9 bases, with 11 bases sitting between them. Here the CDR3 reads CASSPGQGGEQFF. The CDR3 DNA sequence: TGTGCCAGCTCACCAGGGCAGGGGGGTGAGCAGTTCTTC.

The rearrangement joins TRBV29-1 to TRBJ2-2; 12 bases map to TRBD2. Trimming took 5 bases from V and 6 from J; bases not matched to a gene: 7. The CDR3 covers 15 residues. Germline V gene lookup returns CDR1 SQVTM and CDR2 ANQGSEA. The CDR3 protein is CSVSQSSGGAGELFF. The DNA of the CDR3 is TGCAGCGTTTCCCAATCTAGCGGGGGGGCCGGGGAGCTGTTTTTT.

CDR3: CASSYGQGTDTQYF. DNA for the CDR3: TGTGCCAGCAGCTACGGACAGGGAACAGATACGCAGTATTTT. The chain employs TRBV5-4 and TRBJ2-3; 8 bases are a match to TRBD1. The CDR3 sequence is 14 residues long. Germline CDR1 is SGHNT and CDR2 is YYREEE (reference sequence). The junction had 3 bases not matched to a gene; V was cut back by 3 bases and J by 3 bases. Filled out from reference TRBV5-4 and TRBJ2-3, the complete variable domain reads ETGVTQSPTHLIKTRGQQVTLRCSSQSGHNTVSWYQQALGQGPQFIFQYYREEENGRGNFPPRFSGLQFPNYSSELNVNALELDDSALYLCASSYGQGTDTQYFGPGTRLTVL.

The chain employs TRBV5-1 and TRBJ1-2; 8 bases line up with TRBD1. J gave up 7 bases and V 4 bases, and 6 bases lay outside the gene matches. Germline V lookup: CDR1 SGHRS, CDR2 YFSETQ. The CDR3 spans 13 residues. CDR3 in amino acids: CASSTGQGGGYTF. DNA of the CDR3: TGCGCCAGCAGCACCGGACAGGGAGGTGGCTACACCTTC.

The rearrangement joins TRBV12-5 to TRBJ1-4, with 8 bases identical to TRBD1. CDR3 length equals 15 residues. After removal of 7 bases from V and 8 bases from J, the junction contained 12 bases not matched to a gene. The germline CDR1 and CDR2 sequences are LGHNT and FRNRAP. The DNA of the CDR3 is TGTGCTAGTGCCCCCGGACAGGGCCAGGGCGAAAAACTGTTTTTT. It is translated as CASAPGQGQGEKLFF. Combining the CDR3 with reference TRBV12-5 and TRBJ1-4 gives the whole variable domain DARVTQTPRHKVTEMGQEVTMRCQPILGHNTVFWYRQTMMQGLELLAYFRNRAPLDDSGMPKDRFSAEMPDATLATLKIQPSEPRDSAVYFCASAPGQGQGEKLFFGSGTQLSVL.

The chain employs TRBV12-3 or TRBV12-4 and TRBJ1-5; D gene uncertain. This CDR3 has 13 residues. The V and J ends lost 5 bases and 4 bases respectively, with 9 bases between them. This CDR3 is CASSRSQNQPQHF. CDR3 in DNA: TGTGCCAGCAGTCGGTCCCAAAATCAGCCCCAGCATTTT.

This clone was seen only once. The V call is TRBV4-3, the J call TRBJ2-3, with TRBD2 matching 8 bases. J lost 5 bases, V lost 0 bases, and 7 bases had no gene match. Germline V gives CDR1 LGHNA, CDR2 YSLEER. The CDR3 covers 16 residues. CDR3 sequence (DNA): TGCGCCAGCAGCCAAGAGTCGGGGGGGCCTATAGATACGCAGTATTTT. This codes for CASSQESGGPIDTQYF.